These 12 T cell receptor beta chains came from one sample sequenced in a study of response to subunit inactivated influenza vaccine. MiXCR was run by TCRdb on the RT-PCR reads, yielding one entry per CDR3 protein. The profile shows roughly 760,000 distinct CDR3 sequences, 21% of them singletons. This sample comprised PBMCs from blood, obtained about 5 days after vaccination. These receptors all come from a man aged 50 or older who received an inactivated influenza vaccine.

This clonotype has a handful of counts. The genes are TRBV20-1 and TRBJ2-2, with D tentatively TRBD2 (5 bases). This CDR3 region has 17 residues. Germline CDR1 reads DFQATT; CDR2 reads SNEGSKA (reference sequence). Deletions cut 1 base from V and 3 bases from J, with 18 bases between. CDR3 amino acids: CSARGSRVEVHTGELFF. Written as DNA, the CDR3 is TGCAGTGCTAGAGGGTCGAGGGTGGAGGTCCACACCGGGGAGCTGTTTTTT.

This chain uses TRBV18 with TRBJ2-7, with TRBD2 as a possible D gene (6 bases). Trimming stripped 3 bases from V and 0 bases from J, with 15 bases between. The CDR3 has 16 residues. Per germline, CDR1 KGHSH and CDR2 LQKENI. CDR3 sequence: CASSPDRGLSSYEQYF. The CDR3 DNA is TGTGCCAGCTCACCTGACCGGGGGTTAAGCTCCTACGAGCAGTACTTC. Full variable domain (missing parts from reference TRBV18 and TRBJ2-7): NAGVMQNPRHLVRRRGQEARLRCSPMKGHSHVYWYRQLPEEGLKFMVYLQKENIIDESGMPKERFSAEFPKEGPSILRIQQVVRGDSAAYFCASSPDRGLSSYEQYFGPGTRLTVT.

The CDR3 reads CAISGQSDYGYTF. The DNA for the CDR3 is TGTGCCATCAGTGGACAGTCTGACTATGGCTACACCTTC. The chain couples TRBV10-3 to TRBJ1-2; TRBD1 is a possible D gene (5 bases). Trimming left V 4 bases short and J 3 bases short, with 9 bases between. The CDR3 extends over 13 amino acids. Germline CDR1 and CDR2: ENHRY and SYGVKD.

This clonotype appeared a few times. V gene TRBV4-3 combines with J gene TRBJ1-2; the D gene is possibly TRBD1 (5 bases). The ends were cut back, 2 bases at V and 3 bases at J, with 19 bases in the middle. The CDR3 totals 17 residues. The germline V gene has CDR1 LGHNA and CDR2 YSLEER. The DNA for the CDR3 is TGCGCCAGCAGCCAAATGGGGCTCCCGGGGCGCGACTATGGCTACACCTTC. As protein: CASSQMGLPGRDYGYTF.

This sequence joins TRBV3-1 and TRBJ1-1; D gene unclear. CDR1 LGHDT and CDR2 YNNKEL come from the germline V gene (reference sequence). The length of the CDR3 is 14 residues. V was cut by 6 bases and J by 6 bases, with 17 bases left in between. CDR3: CASRSSAGYSEAFF. The CDR3 bases are TGTGCCAGCAGGTCCAGTGCCGGGTACTCTGAAGCTTTCTTT.

Only a few counts were recorded for this clonotype. The rearrangement uses TRBV12-3 or TRBV12-4 and TRBJ2-2; the D is unclear. The CDR3 has 13 amino acids. The V end was cut by 1 base, the J end by 4 bases, with 4 bases between. The CDR3 loop reads CASSLVSTGELFF. The CDR3 DNA reads as TGTGCCAGCAGTTTAGTCAGCACCGGGGAGCTGTTTTTT.

The chain joins TRBV12-3 or TRBV12-4 to TRBJ2-1, with 11 positions matching TRBD1. The CDR3 contains 14 residues. V lost 8 bases to trimming and J lost 6 bases; unmatched junction nucleotides: 6. CDR3 region: CASSRDRGFNEQFF. Written as DNA, the CDR3 is TGTGCCAGCTCCCGGGACAGGGGGTTCAATGAGCAGTTCTTC.

At least ten counts were recorded for this clonotype. The chain uses TRBV6-5 and TRBJ1-1; D remains unclear. The CDR3 sequence is 14 residues long. Looked up from germline, CDR1 is MNHEY and CDR2 is SVGAGI. The V gene lost 0 bases and the J gene lost 5 bases, with 10 bases spanning the gap. CDR3: CASSYSTGSTEAFF. In DNA form, the CDR3 reads TGTGCCAGCAGTTACTCGACCGGTAGTACTGAAGCTTTCTTT.

This clonotype was observed a handful of times. V usage is TRBV20-1 and J usage is TRBJ2-3; D is perhaps TRBD2 (6 bases). V lost 1 base to trimming and J lost 8 bases, with 16 bases between them. The CDR3 extends over 14 amino acids. Germline V gene data show CDR1 as DFQATT and CDR2 as SNEGSKA (reference sequence). The CDR3 DNA reads TGCAGTGCTAGAGCCGGGACGGTCGGGGGTACGCAGTATTTT. Protein: CSARAGTVGGTQYF.

In this sample, this clonotype turned up many times. The chain is built from TRBV5-1 and TRBJ1-2, with 7 bases identical to TRBD1. Germline V gene lookup returns CDR1 SGHRS and CDR2 YFSETQ. This CDR3 comprises 15 residues. V lost 5 bases to trimming and J lost 6 bases; unmatched junction nucleotides: 13. CDR3 DNA: TGCGCCAGCAGTACGTATGACAGGGTATCGGATGGCTACACCTTC. Amino acid sequence: CASSTYDRVSDGYTF.

The V and J genes are TRBV24-1 and TRBJ2-3; possibly TRBD2 for D (5 bases). CDR1 is KGHDR, CDR2 SFDVKD, per germline. This CDR3 comprises 15 residues. The germline V and J ends were trimmed by 6 bases and 1 base, with 13 bases remaining between them. The CDR3 reads CATSPRGSGTDTQYF. In DNA form, the CDR3 reads TGTGCCACCAGTCCCCGGGGTTCGGGCACAGATACGCAGTATTTT.

The chain employs TRBV20-1 and TRBJ2-4; 7 bases match TRBD2. The CDR3 loop spans 12 amino acids. The V gene end was trimmed by 4 bases and the J gene end by 10 bases; junction bases not matched to a gene: 7. CDR1 is DFQATT and CDR2 is SNEGSKA in the germline V gene (reference sequence). The DNA for the CDR3 is TGCAGTGCTAAGTTGGGGGGGGAAATTCAGTACTTC. The encoded protein is CSAKLGGEIQYF.